This entry features one T cell receptor beta chain sequence. Its antigen is unknown. J lost 8 bases, V lost 4 bases, and 3 bases had no gene match. The V gene's germline CDR1 is MNHEY and CDR2 SVGAGI. This CDR3 is built from 12 residues. The data were taken from a study of cytomegalovirus exposure and HLA in healthy donors. General study results and limits: A later analysis revealed that TCR association rates differed between HLA loci, peaking at DRB1 and bottoming out at HLA-C.

The PCR used 60 Vbeta and 13 Jbeta primers. Measured with immunoSEQ multiplex PCR; TCRdb has only the in-frame clones, and not every one. The table lists approximately 150,000 clones, about 71% of them singletons. This clonotype originated in a woman between 35 and 50 years old in good health and CMV-seropositive. V and J are TRBV6-5 and TRBJ1-2; TRBD1 agrees at 8 bases. Sequencing used PBMCs. The CDR3 loop reads CASSLTGVGYTF. For the CDR3, the DNA is TGTGCCAGCAGTTTGACAGGGGTCGGCTACACCTTC.